This T cell receptor (beta chain) was documented in a study of blood T cell repertoires in COVID-19. Study details: The United States, Italy and Spain supplied acute and convalescent COVID-19 samples. PBMCs, B-cell-depleted T cells, or T cells provided the cDNA or gDNA that made up the material.

Here immunoSEQ multiplex PCR was the method, and the copy in TCRdb shows in-frame clones only, minus some. The sample lists approximately 190,000 clones, approximately 90% occurring once. Germline V gene sequence: CDR1 LGHNA, CDR2 YSLEER. V was pared by 0 bases and J by 1 base, with 12 bases between. This CDR3 is built from 16 residues. The chain couples TRBV4-3 to TRBJ2-5, with D tentatively TRBD2 (6 bases). The clonotype was recovered from a man aged 70 or older with active or convalescent COVID-19. Sequenced sample: peripheral blood. The CDR3 sequence: CASSQEARGGQETQYF. CDR3 DNA: TGCGCCAGCAGCCAAGAGGCGCGGGGCGGCCAAGAGACCCAGTACTTC.